These 8 T cell receptor beta chains originate from one sample sequenced in a study of blood T cell repertoires in COVID-19. Measured with immunoSEQ multiplex PCR; TCRdb has only the in-frame clones, and not every one. The sample shows more than 95,000 clones, 85% to 90% of them seen only once. Sequenced sample: peripheral blood. These receptors came from a woman of 80 years or more with acute or convalescent COVID-19.

This chain links TRBV7-8 with TRBJ1-1, with D possibly TRBD1 on 5 matching bases. Germline CDR1 reads SGHVS; CDR2 reads FQNEAQ. Trimming stripped 4 bases from V and 1 base from J, with 10 bases between. There are 14 residues in the CDR3. This CDR3 reads CASSWNRGNTEAFF. The CDR3 coding sequence is TGTGCCAGCAGCTGGAATAGGGGGAACACTGAAGCTTTCTTT.

V gene TRBV5-1 combines with J gene TRBJ1-4; maybe TRBD1 (5 bases). The CDR3 is 15 residues long. The germline V gene has CDR1 SGHRS and CDR2 YFSETQ. V dropped 2 bases and J dropped 0 bases, with 8 bases sitting between them. The CDR3 protein is CASSFQGTTNEKLFF. In DNA form, the CDR3 reads TGCGCCAGCAGCTTCCAGGGCACAACTAATGAAAAACTGTTTTTT.

The chain joins TRBV3-1 (or the pseudogene TRBV3-2) to TRBJ2-2, with 9 bases that match TRBD1. This CDR3 spans 17 amino acids. Germline V lookup: CDR1 LGHDT, CDR2 YNNKEL (reference sequence). The V and J ends lost 4 bases and 7 bases, in that order; junction bases with no gene match: 13. CDR3 protein: CASSLRTGGIIFGELFF. For the CDR3, the DNA is TGTGCCAGCAGCCTCCGAACAGGGGGCATTATCTTCGGGGAGCTGTTTTTT.

This chain connects TRBV5-8 to TRBJ1-2; 9 bases map to TRBD1. The junction had 13 bases not matched to a gene; V was cut back by 6 bases and J by 4 bases. The CDR3 runs to 16 residues. Germline values: CDR1 SGHTS, CDR2 YDEGEE. The CDR3 is CASTDPGTGSTYGYTF. The CDR3 nucleotides are TGTGCCAGCACCGACCCGGGGACAGGGTCGACCTATGGCTACACCTTC.

The chain recombines TRBV28 with TRBJ2-7; 10 bases are shared with TRBD1. Germline CDR1 is MDHEN and CDR2 is SYDVKM. V was clipped by 3 bases and J by 8 bases; unmatched bases: 13. The CDR3 has 16 residues. This CDR3 is CASSFTGQGMVNQQYV. The CDR3 DNA reads TGTGCCAGCAGTTTTACGGGACAGGGGATGGTGAACCAGCAGTACGTC.

The chain couples TRBV12-3 or TRBV12-4 to TRBJ1-4; D unresolved. The CDR3 length is 13 residues. V lost 6 bases and J 0 bases, leaving 5 bases between the germline ends. The CDR3 region is CASSLTTNEKLFF. CDR3 DNA: TGTGCCAGCAGCCTTACAACTAATGAAAAACTGTTTTTT.

The V call is TRBV4-2, the J call TRBJ1-2; 7 positions agree with TRBD1. The CDR3 has 15 residues. V lost 3 bases to trimming and J lost 4 bases; unmatched junction nucleotides: 8. CDR1 is LGHNA, CDR2 YNFKEQ, per germline. The CDR3 DNA sequence: TGTGCCAGCAGCCAGGCTGGACAGGTTGGCTATGGCTACACCTTC. Its translation is CASSQAGQVGYGYTF.

The chain recombines TRBV28 with TRBJ1-2; D possibly corresponds to TRBD1 (5 bases). CDR3 length equals 13 residues. Germline V lookup: CDR1 MDHEN, CDR2 SYDVKM. V was cut by 6 bases and J by 2 bases, with 10 bases left in between. The CDR3 sequence: CASRGAVNYGYTF. In DNA, the CDR3 is TGTGCCAGCAGAGGGGCGGTGAACTATGGCTACACCTTC.